A selection of T cell receptor beta chains follows, all from one sample in a study of blood T cell repertoires in COVID-19. Sequencing used immunoSEQ multiplex PCR; TCRdb keeps in-frame clones, though not all of them. This sample has about 330,000 clones, with roughly 87% found just once. The sequencing input was peripheral blood. All receptors come from a man aged 25 to 45 with COVID-19, enrolled during active disease. Both conserved end residues are part of each CDR3. Size is omitted from some rows. Given values are once, few, many or a class for expanded clones.

. | TRBV7-2 | CASSLGLAGLKYEEFF
. | TRBV27 | CASRVPGGLRAFF
. | TRBV11-3 | CASSSPTGGLGNEQFF
. | TRBV28 | CASSPSGTGKGYGYTF
. | TRBV7-3 | CASSPEGISGANVLTF
. | TRBV28 | CASSWGQGAHQPQHF
. | TRBV24-1 | CATSDLPPGLAGGRTGELFF
. | TRBV27 | CASSRTGTGNEKLFF
. | TRBV11-1 | CASSLSRQKIEQYF
. | TRBV5-5 | CASSTRTGTGELFF
. | TRBV7-9 | CASSSGGETQYF
. | TRBV19 | CASMLAGGPYEQYF
once | TRBV10-2 | CASSSSAYEQYF
. | TRBV27 | CASSLTGMYEQYF
. | TRBV6-6 | CASGAQGPGANVLTF
. | TRBV5-1 | CASSSTHGEGYNEQFF
. | TRBV13 | CASSLFVGRTNEQFF
. | TRBV19 | CASSIKTGNEKLFF
. | TRBV5-1 | CASSSSGTNNEQFF
. | TRBV6-5 | CASSYFYNEKLFF
. | TRBV29-1 | CSVDRGGTEAFF
. | TRBV30 | CAANRGPETQYF
. | TRBV9 | CASSVRGSSYEQYF
. | TRBV9 | CASSLLPSGTGGGEQYF
once | TRBV29-1 | CSVEVESSVDYEQYF
. | TRBV7-9 | CASSPWGTGKSYEQYF
. | TRBV24-1 | CATSDLGLAGGTIETQYF
. | TRBV14 | CASRHTGESGNTIYF
. | TRBV15 | CATSRTRGAGELFF
. | TRBV4-1 | CASSQVTGNTEAFF
. | TRBV3-1/TRBV3-2 | CASSQRGRTTGELFF
. | TRBV7-9 | CASSLAQGFLEQYF